The entry below describes one TCR beta chain. Antigen: not known. TCRdb called the reads again in MiXCR, with one record for every CDR3 protein. The repertoire holds some 900,000 distinct CDR3 sequences, with over 25% as singletons. The sample is drawn from a study of T cell repertoires in cytomegalovirus infection. Background on the study: Use of recently identified HLA-C-restricted and well-studied HLA-B-restricted CMV epitopes was part of the study. It was the public TCR beta signatures that indicated both CMV infection and matching HLA type.

Per the germline V gene, CDR1 is SGHAT and CDR2 is FQNNGV. CDR3 length: 14 residues. V was clipped by 0 bases and J by 6 bases, with 9 bases between them. The material sequenced was cultured CD8+ T cells from PBMCs, taken from culture after CMV antigen stimulation. This receptor was identified in a human donor in good health (CMV status not recorded). Some clones in this sample may be carry-over from other donors' samples. The rearrangement uses TRBV11-2 and TRBJ1-5; tentatively, D is TRBD1 (5 bases). This CDR3 reads CASSLDSGVQPQHF. In DNA form, the CDR3 reads TGTGCCAGCAGCTTAGACTCGGGGGTTCAGCCCCAGCATTTT.